This TCR beta chain was profiled in a study of identical twins. Findings and limits, study-wide: Insertion counts were lower in abundant cord blood beta clonotypes, a trend that memory repertoires did not show.

For this clonotype: No antigen is known for it.

Using its own MiXCR run on the 5' RACE reads, TCRdb lists one record per CDR3 protein. The table has about 530,000 distinct CDR3 sequences, around 22% seen once. This CDR3 comprises 14 residues. CDR1 is LGHNA, CDR2 YNFKEQ, per germline. V shed 3 bases, J shed 6 bases, and the junction held 5 bases outside the gene matches. These data are also associated with another study on yellow fever vaccine responses in identical twins.

The receptor was isolated from a woman between 18 and 30 years old in good health. V usage is TRBV4-2 and J usage is TRBJ1-2, with 9 bases fitting TRBD1. Sequencing was carried out using CD4+ T cells sorted from blood. The CDR3 region is CASSQATGGDGYTF. CDR3 DNA sequence: TGTGCCAGCAGCCAGGCGACAGGGGGAGATGGCTACACCTTC.